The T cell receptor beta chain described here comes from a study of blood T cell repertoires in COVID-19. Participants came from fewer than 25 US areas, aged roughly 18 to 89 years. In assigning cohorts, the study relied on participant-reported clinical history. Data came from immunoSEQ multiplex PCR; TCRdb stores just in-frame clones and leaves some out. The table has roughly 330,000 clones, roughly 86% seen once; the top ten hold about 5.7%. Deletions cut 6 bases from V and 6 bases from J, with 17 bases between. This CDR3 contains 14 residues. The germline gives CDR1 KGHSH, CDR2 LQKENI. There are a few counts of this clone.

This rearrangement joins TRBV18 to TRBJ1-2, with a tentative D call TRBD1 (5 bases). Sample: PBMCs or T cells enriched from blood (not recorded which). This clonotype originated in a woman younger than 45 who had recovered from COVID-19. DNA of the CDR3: TGTGCCAGCTCTCCAAGGGCAGGGCAGCATGGCTACACCTTC. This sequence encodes CASSPRAGQHGYTF.